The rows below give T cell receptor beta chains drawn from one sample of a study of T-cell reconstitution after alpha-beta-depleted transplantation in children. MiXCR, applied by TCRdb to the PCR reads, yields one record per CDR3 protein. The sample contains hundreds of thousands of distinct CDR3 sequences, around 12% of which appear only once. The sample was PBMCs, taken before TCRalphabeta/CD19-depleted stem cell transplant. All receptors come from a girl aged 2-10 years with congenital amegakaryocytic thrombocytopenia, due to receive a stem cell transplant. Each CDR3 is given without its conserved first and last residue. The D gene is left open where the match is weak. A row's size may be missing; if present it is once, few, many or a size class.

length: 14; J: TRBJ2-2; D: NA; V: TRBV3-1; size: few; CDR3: ASTIDGRAQGGELF
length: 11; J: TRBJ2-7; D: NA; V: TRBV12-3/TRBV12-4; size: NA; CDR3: ASTYTGVGEQY
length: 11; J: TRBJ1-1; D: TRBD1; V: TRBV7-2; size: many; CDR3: ASSFDRVGEAF
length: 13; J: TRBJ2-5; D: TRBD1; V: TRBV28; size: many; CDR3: ASSLGTGRQETQY
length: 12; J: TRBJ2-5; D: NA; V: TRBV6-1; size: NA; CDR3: ASTPEGPTGTQY
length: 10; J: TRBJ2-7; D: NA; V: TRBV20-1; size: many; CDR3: SALGELHEQY
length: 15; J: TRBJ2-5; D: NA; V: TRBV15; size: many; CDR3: ATSRDQGMVYQETQY
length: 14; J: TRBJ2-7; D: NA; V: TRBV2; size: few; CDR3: ASREGRLLLPYEQY
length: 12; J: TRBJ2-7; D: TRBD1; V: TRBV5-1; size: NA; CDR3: ASSLTTGGYEQY
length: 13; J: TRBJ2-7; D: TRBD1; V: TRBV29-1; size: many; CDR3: SVEEPGGETYEQY
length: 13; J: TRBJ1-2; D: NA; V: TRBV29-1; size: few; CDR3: SVASLGQANYGYT
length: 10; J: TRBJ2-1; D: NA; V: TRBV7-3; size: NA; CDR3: ASSAGPNEQF
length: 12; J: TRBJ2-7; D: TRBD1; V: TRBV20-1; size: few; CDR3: SAWIQGITYEQY
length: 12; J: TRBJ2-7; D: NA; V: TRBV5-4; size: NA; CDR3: ASSLYRSSYEQY
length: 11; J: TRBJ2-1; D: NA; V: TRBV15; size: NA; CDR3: APTGPSNNEQF
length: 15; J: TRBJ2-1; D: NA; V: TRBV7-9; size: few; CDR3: ASSLGGSRPMYNEQF
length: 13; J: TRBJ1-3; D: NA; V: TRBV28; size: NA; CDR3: ASSSEGNLGNTIY
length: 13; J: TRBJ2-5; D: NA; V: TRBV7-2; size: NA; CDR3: ASSLVPARQETQY
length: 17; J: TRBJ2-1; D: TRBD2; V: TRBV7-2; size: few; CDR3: ASSFGLAGVASSYNEQF
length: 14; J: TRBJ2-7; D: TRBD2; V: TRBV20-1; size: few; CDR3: SARDSIAGISYEQY
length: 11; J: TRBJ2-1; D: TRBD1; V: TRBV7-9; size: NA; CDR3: ASSLRTGDEQF
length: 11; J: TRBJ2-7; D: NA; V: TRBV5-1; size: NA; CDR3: ASSWDSGYEQY
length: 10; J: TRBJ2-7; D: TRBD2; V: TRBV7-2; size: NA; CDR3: ASGPSGPVRL
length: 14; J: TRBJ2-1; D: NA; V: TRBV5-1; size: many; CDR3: ASSLSSPGSYNEQF
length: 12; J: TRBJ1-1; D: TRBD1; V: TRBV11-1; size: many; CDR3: ASSLRGKGTEAF
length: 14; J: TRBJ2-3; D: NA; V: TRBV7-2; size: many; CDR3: ASSLVLWGNTDTQY
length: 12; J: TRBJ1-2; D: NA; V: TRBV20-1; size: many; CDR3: SARSEGPLYGYT
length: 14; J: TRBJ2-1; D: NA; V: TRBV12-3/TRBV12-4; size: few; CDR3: ASSPRVGSSYNEQF
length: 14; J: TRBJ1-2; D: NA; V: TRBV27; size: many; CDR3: ASSRLEGEANYGYT
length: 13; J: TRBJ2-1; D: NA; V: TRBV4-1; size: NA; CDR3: ASSQDRSGHNEQF
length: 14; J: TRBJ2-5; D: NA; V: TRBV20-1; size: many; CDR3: SARGRLGARGETQY
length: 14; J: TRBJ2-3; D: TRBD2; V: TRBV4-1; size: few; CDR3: ASSQVGREPRDTQY
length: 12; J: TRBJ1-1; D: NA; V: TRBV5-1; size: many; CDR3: ASSLELVNTEAF
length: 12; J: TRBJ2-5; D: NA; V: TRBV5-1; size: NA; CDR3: ASSLQGPQETQY
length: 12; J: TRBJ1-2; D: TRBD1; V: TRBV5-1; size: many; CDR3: ASSFLQGGYGYT
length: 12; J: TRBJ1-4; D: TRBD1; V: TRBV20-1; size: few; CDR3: SAGRDRVNEKLF
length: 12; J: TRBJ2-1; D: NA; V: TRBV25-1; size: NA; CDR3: ASSEPGLPNEQF
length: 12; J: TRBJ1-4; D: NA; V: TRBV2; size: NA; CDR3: ASSEDTSNEKLF
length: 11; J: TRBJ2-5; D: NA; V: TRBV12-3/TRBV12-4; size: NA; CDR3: ASSFPSEETQY